This record concerns one TCR beta chain sequence. Its matching antigen is unknown. This sample is part of a study of shared clonotypes between healthy human individuals. Study-wide background: The cohort had two women and three men, ages 18 to 49. General study findings and limits: As a rule, naive subsets had a larger estimated richness than memory subsets.

Libraries were prepared by immunoSEQ multiplex PCR; TCRdb keeps only in-frame clonotypes and omits some of them. This table has about 2,500,000 clones, about 92% appearing once. This CDR3 is 16 amino acids long. Per germline, CDR1 WSHSY and CDR2 SAAADI. Losses at the gene ends were 6 bases for V and 7 bases for J; bases not matched to a gene: 12. Only Caucasian adults living in Nashville, Tennessee made up the donor group. Sequenced input: naive CD4+ T cells sorted from blood. Subset in this sample: CD45RA+ positively selected. The V gene is TRBV10-2, the J gene TRBJ2-1, with TRBD2 matching over 10 bases. The clonotype comes from a young man in good health. The CDR3 is CASREAASGRGNEQFF. DNA for the CDR3: TGCGCCAGCAGAGAGGCGGCTAGCGGGAGAGGTAATGAGCAGTTCTTC.